A selection of T cell receptor beta chains follows, all from one sample in a study of T cell responses to AZD1222 COVID-19 vaccine. TCRdb's copy holds only in-frame clones and misses some; the assay was immunoSEQ multiplex PCR. The data contain approximately 75,000 clones, about nine tenths of them singletons. The sequencing here drew on peripheral blood, taken 28 days after the second AZD1222 dose. The receptors were sampled from an adult who received the AZD1222 COVID-19 vaccine. CDR3s include the opening cysteine and the closing phenylalanine or tryptophan. A D gene is named only where the DNA matches it firmly. Clone size, where shown, is once, few, many, or a class for clones that have expanded.

CDR3,DNA,D,V,size,length,J
CATSRDNQPQHF,TGTGCCACCAGCAGAGATAATCAGCCCCAGCATTTT,.,TRBV15,.,12,TRBJ1-5
CASSSSTGELFF,TGTGCCAGCTCGAGCAGCACCGGGGAGCTGTTTTTT,.,TRBV6-5,.,12,TRBJ2-2
CASSRGSKSYQETQYF,TGCGCCAGCAGCCGGGGTTCTAAGAGCTACCAAGAGACCCAGTACTTC,.,TRBV4-1,once,16,TRBJ2-5
CASSRRTDYGYTF,TGTGCCAGTAGCCGAAGGACGGACTATGGCTACACCTTC,.,TRBV19,.,13,TRBJ1-2
CASSGLVATQYF,TGTGCCAGCAGTGGGTTGGTTGCTACGCAGTATTTT,.,TRBV2,.,12,TRBJ2-3
CSVDLDRATSEQFF,TGCAGCGTCGACCTCGACAGGGCAACAAGTGAGCAGTTCTTC,TRBD1,TRBV29-1,.,14,TRBJ2-1
CAWKASGETQYF,TGTGCCTGGAAGGCTAGCGGGGAGACCCAGTACTTC,TRBD2,TRBV30,.,12,TRBJ2-5
CASSLTEKNIQYF,TGTGCCAGCAGCTTGACGGAGAAAAACATTCAGTACTTC,.,TRBV5-5,.,13,TRBJ2-4
CASSLGQGEKLFF,TGTGCCAGCAGCTTGGGACAGGGTGAAAAACTGTTTTTT,TRBD1,TRBV5-6,.,13,TRBJ1-4
CASTSSGGANVLTF,TGTGCCAGCACCTCGAGCGGTGGGGCCAACGTCCTGACTTTC,.,TRBV9,.,14,TRBJ2-6
CASATHTGGNSPLHF,TGTGCCAGCGCTACCCACACAGGGGGTAATTCACCCCTCCACTTT,TRBD1,TRBV28,.,15,TRBJ1-6
CASSLAGNQPQHF,TGTGCCAGCAGTTTGGCAGGGAATCAGCCCCAGCATTTT,.,TRBV27,.,13,TRBJ1-5
CASSLGAGGYEQYF,TGTGCCAGCAGCCTCGGGGCAGGGGGCTACGAGCAGTACTTC,TRBD1,TRBV9,.,14,TRBJ2-7
CASSLEGLADEQYF,TGTGCCAGCAGCTTAGAGGGACTAGCGGACGAGCAGTACTTC,TRBD2,TRBV7-2,.,14,TRBJ2-7
CASSLQGSNQPQHF,TGTGCCAGCAGTTTACAGGGTAGCAATCAGCCCCAGCATTTT,.,TRBV27,.,14,TRBJ1-5
CAISDPGGRSTDTQYF,TGTGCCATCAGTGACCCCGGGGGCCGTAGCACAGATACGCAGTATTTT,.,TRBV10-3,.,16,TRBJ2-3